This T cell receptor beta chain was sequenced during a study of cytomegalovirus exposure and HLA in healthy donors. Study background: Early released data had about 85 million unique TCRs, all coming from HLA-typed donors.

Comments on this clone: Antigen unknown.

PCR primers comprised 60 Vbeta and 13 Jbeta primers. Assay: immunoSEQ multiplex PCR; the TCRdb copy retains only in-frame clones and omits some. In the table there are under 90,000 clones, 70% to 80% of which are singletons. This CDR3 has 15 residues. The V and J ends lost 0 bases and 9 bases respectively, with 15 bases between them. Germline V gives CDR1 SGHVS, CDR2 FQNEAQ. Study-level results: Researchers reported that three CMV-associated chains were confirmed in vitro as CMV antigen-specific. Immune exposure information comprised only CMV serostatus.

The TCR comes from a man aged 40-49 years in good health and CMV-seropositive. The sequencing input was PBMCs. The rearrangement joins TRBV7-8 to TRBJ1-3; D ambiguous. Written as DNA, the CDR3 is TGTGCCAGCAGCTTAGCATCTTTCACCGAGGGCACCATATATTTT. Translating gives CASSLASFTEGTIYF.